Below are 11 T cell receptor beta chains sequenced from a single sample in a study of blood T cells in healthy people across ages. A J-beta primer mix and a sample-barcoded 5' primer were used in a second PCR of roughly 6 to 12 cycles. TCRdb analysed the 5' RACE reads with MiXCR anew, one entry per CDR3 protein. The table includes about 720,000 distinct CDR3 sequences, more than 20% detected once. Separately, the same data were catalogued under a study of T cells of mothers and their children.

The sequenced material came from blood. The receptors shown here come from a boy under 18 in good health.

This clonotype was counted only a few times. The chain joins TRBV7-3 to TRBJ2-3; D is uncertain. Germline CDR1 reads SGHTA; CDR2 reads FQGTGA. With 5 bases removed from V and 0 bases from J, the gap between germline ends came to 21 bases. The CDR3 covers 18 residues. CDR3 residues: CASSLKGTTLTSTDTQYF. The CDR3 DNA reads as TGTGCCAGCAGCCTCAAAGGAACGACGCTAACTAGCACAGATACGCAGTATTTT.

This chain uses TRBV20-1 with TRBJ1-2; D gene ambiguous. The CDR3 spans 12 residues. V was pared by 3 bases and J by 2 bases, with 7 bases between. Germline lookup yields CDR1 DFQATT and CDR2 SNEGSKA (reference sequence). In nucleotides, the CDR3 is TGCAGTGCTAGTAACCGCAACTATGGCTACACCTTC. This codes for CSASNRNYGYTF.

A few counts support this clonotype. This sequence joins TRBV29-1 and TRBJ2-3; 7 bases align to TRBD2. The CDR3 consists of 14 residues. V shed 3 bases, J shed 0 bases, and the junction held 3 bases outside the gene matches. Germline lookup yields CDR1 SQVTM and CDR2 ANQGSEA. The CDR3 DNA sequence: TGCAGCGTTGATGTAGCGGGCAGCACAGATACGCAGTATTTT. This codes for CSVDVAGSTDTQYF.

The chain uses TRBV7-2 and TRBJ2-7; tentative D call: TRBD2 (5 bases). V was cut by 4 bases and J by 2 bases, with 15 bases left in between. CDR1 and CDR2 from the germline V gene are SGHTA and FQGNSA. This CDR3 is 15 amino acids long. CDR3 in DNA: TGTGCCAGCAGCTCGACCCCCGGGGATCCCTACGAGCAGTACTTC. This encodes CASSSTPGDPYEQYF.

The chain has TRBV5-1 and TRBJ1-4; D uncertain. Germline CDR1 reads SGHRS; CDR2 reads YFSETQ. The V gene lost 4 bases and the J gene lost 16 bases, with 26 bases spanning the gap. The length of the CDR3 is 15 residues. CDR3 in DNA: TGCGCCAGCAGCGATCTACACTGTAAGATCCGTAAAGGGTTTTTT. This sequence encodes CASSDLHCKIRKGFF.

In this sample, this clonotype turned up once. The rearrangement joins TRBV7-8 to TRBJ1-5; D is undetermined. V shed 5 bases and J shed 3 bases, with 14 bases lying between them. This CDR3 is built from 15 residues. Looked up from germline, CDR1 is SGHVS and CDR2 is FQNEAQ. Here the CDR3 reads CASSLAIANNQPQHF. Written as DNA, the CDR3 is TGTGCCAGCAGCCTCGCCATCGCCAACAATCAGCCCCAGCATTTT. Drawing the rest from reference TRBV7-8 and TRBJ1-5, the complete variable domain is GAGVSQSPRYKVAKRGQDVALRCDPISGHVSLFWYQQALGQGPEFLTYFQNEAQLDKSGLPSDRFFAERPEGSVSTLKIQRTQQEDSAVYLCASSLAIANNQPQHFGDGTRLSIL.

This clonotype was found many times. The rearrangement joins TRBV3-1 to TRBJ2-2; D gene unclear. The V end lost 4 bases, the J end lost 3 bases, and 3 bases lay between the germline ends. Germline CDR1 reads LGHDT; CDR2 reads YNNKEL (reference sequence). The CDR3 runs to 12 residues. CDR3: CASSRDTGELFF. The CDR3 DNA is TGTGCCAGCAGCCGGGACACCGGGGAGCTGTTTTTT.

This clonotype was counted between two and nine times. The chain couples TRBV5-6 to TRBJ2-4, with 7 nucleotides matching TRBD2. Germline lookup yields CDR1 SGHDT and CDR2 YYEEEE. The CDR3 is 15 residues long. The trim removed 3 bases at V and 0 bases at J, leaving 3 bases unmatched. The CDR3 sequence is CASSWGGTAKNIQYF. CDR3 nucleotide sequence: TGTGCCAGCAGCTGGGGAGGGACAGCCAAAAACATTCAGTACTTC.

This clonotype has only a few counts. CDR3 loop: CASSVSGPTDTQYF. CDR3 in DNA: TGTGCCAGCAGTGTATCGGGACCGACAGATACGCAGTATTTT. The chain carries TRBV6-4 and TRBJ2-3; the D call may be TRBD1 or TRBD2 (5 bases each). The V gene's germline CDR1 is MRHNA and CDR2 SNTAGT. The CDR3 contains 14 residues. V shed 4 bases and J shed 3 bases, with 11 bases lying between them.

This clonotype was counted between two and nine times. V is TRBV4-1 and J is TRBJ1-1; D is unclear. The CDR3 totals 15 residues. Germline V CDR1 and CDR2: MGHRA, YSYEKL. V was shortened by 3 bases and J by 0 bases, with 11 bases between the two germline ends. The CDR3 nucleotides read TGCGCCAGCAGCCATGGCTTTGGAGTGAACACTGAAGCTTTCTTT. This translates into CASSHGFGVNTEAFF.

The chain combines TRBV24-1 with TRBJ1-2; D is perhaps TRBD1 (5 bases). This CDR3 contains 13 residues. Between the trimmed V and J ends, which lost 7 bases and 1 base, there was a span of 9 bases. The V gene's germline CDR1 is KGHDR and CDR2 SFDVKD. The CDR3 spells CATRGPNNYGYTF. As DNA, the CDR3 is TGTGCCACCAGGGGACCGAATAACTATGGCTACACCTTC.